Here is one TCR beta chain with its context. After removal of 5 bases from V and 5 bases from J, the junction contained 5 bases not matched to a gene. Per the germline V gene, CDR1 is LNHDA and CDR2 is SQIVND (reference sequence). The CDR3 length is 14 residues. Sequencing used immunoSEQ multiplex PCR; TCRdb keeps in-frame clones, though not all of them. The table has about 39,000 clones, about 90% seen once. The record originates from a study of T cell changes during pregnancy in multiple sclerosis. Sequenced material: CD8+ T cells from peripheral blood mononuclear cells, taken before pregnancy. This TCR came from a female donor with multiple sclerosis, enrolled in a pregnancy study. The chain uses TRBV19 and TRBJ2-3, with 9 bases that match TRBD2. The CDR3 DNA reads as TGTGCCAGTAGTCGCGGGGGGGCCATAGATACGCAGTATTTT. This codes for CASSRGGAIDTQYF. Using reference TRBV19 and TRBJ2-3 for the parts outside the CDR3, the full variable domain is DGGITQSPKYLFRKEGQNVTLSCEQNLNHDAMYWYRQDPGQGLRLIYYSQIVNDFQKGDIAEGYSVSREKKESFPLTVTSAQKNPTAFYLCASSRGGAIDTQYFGPGTRLTVL.